The TCR beta chain described here comes from a study of cytomegalovirus exposure and HLA in healthy donors. Study-level background: Within the Caucasian-associated ancestry cluster were around 81% of the 300 to 450 genotyped donors. Broader study findings: The authors listed 150 to 200 TCR beta chains as cytomegalovirus-associated.

The CDR3 loop spans 15 amino acids. Trimming pared 8 bases from V and 0 bases from J, leaving 15 bases between. The germline gives CDR1 MNHEY, CDR2 SMNVEV (reference sequence). In its sample, this clone was seen once. Its target is not known. PCR primers comprised 60 Vbeta and 13 Jbeta primers. The table came from immunoSEQ multiplex PCR; TCRdb's copy has only in-frame clones and leaves some out. The sample carries tens of thousands of clones, roughly 73% recorded once. The chain combines TRBV27 with TRBJ2-3; no firm D call. The TCR originated in a man in his forties in good health and CMV-seronegative. The sequencing sample was made of PBMCs. In nucleotides, the CDR3 is TGTGCCAGCGCCTTTAGAGCGCTAAGCACAGATACGCAGTATTTT. It codes for CASAFRALSTDTQYF.